This paragraph reports one TCR beta chain. Its antigen is undetermined. The authors distributed each subset's genomic DNA evenly over several immunoSEQ plates. The assay was immunoSEQ multiplex PCR, and TCRdb's table has in-frame clones only and misses some. The sample lists approximately 980,000 clones; approximately 76% were seen once. The data were obtained in a study of shared clonotypes between healthy human individuals. About the research overall: Per-donor plates numbered three CD4 naive, three CD4 memory, two CD8 naive and one CD8 memory. Regarding the study as a whole: The authors expected sequencing depth to affect clonotype sharing among donors. The sharing of about 5% of naive CD4 clonotypes was seen across a handful of donors.

The sequence derives from a young man in good health. The specimen sequenced was memory CD4+ T cells sorted from blood. As for subset: CD45RA-negative fraction.

As DNA, the CDR3 is TGCGCCAGCAGCTTGGCGGCAGTGAGGGGGGATAATTCACCCCTCCACTTT. Residues: CASSLAAVRGDNSPLHF. This rearrangement joins TRBV5-1 to TRBJ1-6, with a tentative D call TRBD1 (6 bases). Germline assignment: CDR1 SGHRS and CDR2 YFSETQ. The CDR3 covers 17 residues. Between the trimmed V and J ends, which lost 0 bases and 5 bases, there was a span of 15 bases.